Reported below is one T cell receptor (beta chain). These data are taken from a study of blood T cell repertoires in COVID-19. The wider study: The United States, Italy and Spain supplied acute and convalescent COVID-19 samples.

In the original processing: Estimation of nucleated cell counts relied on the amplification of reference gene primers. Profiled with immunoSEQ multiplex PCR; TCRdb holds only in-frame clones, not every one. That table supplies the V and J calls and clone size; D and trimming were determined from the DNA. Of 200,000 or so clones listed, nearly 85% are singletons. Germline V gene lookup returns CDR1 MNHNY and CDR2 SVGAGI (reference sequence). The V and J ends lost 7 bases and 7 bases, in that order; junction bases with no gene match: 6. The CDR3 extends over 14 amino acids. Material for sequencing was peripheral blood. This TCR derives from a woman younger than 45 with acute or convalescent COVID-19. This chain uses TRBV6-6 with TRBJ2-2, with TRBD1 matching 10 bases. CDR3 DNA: TGTGCCAGCAAAGGGACAGGGGCGAACGGGGAGCTGTTTTTT. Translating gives CASKGTGANGELFF.